These T cell receptor beta chains were read from a single sample in a study of cytomegalovirus exposure and HLA in healthy donors. Profiling relied on immunoSEQ multiplex PCR, and the TCRdb table lists in-frame clones only, not all of them. The repertoire has about 73,000 clones, approximately 96% of them found once; the top ten carry around 3%. Sequences were obtained from PBMCs. The source is a young man in good health and CMV-seronegative. Each CDR3 is given with its conserved first and last residue. D genes are given only for firm matches. Part of the rows lack a size; the others show once, few, many or a class for expanded clones.

TGTGCCTGGAGCTCACAGGGTGTTGATGGCTACACCTTC	CAWSSQGVDGYTF	TRBJ1-2	once	TRBV30	-
TGTGCCAGCAGTTACTCCGGGGGACAGGGAACTCGGATTCAGTACTTC	CASSYSGGQGTRIQYF	TRBJ2-4	-	TRBV6-5	TRBD1
TGTGCCAGCGGGACCGGGAGCTATGGCTACACCTTC	CASGTGSYGYTF	TRBJ1-2	-	TRBV6-6	-
TGTGCCAGCACCCTGGGACAGGGGAACACCGGGGAGCTGTTTTTT	CASTLGQGNTGELFF	TRBJ2-2	-	TRBV27	TRBD1
TGTGCCAGCAGCCTCCGTACTGAAGCTTTCTTT	CASSLRTEAFF	TRBJ1-1	-	TRBV28	-
TGTGCCAGCAGCAAAGAACAGGCAGCTAGCACAGATACGCAGTATTTT	CASSKEQAASTDTQYF	TRBJ2-3	-	TRBV21-1	-
TGTGCCAGCAGTGCGACTAGCGGGGTGGGAGATACACAGTATTTT	CASSATSGVGDTQYF	TRBJ2-3	-	TRBV25-1	TRBD2
TGTGCCAGCAGTTACAGGGGGTACGGCTACACCTTC	CASSYRGYGYTF	TRBJ1-2	-	TRBV6-5	-
TGCGCCAGCAGCCAACCCAGGGAGGGACTAAACTATGGCTACACCTTC	CASSQPREGLNYGYTF	TRBJ1-2	-	TRBV4-1	-
TGTGCCAGCAGCGAGACCCAACTGACAGCGAACACTGAAGCTTTCTTT	CASSETQLTANTEAFF	TRBJ1-1	-	TRBV2	-
TGTGCCAGTAGTCTCACAGGCATCTACGAGCAGTACTTC	CASSLTGIYEQYF	TRBJ2-7	-	TRBV19	-
TGTGCCAGCAGCTTGAGCTCTGGGGCCAACGTCCTGACTTTC	CASSLSSGANVLTF	TRBJ2-6	-	TRBV7-9	-
TGTGCCAGCAGCCCAACGACAGGGGTCAATCAGCCCCAGCATTTT	CASSPTTGVNQPQHF	TRBJ1-5	-	TRBV28	TRBD1
TGTGCCAGCAGCTTGAACCTGGACTCTTGGGAGCAGTACTTC	CASSLNLDSWEQYF	TRBJ2-7	-	TRBV5-4	-
TGTGCCAGCATTCCGCCGGGGGGGGCGGTAAGTATCTACGAGCAGTACTTC	CASIPPGGAVSIYEQYF	TRBJ2-7	-	TRBV27	TRBD2
TGTGCCAGCAGCTTGGGAGGTGGGACTCGGTGGGACACCGGGGAGCTGTTTTTT	CASSLGGGTRWDTGELFF	TRBJ2-2	-	TRBV5-6	-
TGTGCCAGCAGCATAGATCCGGGGTCCAACTATGGCTACACCTTC	CASSIDPGSNYGYTF	TRBJ1-2	-	TRBV7-6	-
TGTGCCAGCAGCCCTCCGGACAGGGGAACTGGCTACACCTTC	CASSPPDRGTGYTF	TRBJ1-2	-	TRBV5-8	TRBD1
TGTGCCAGCAGCTTGGATGGCGGGGGGGGAAAAGATACGCAGTATTTT	CASSLDGGGGKDTQYF	TRBJ2-3	-	TRBV5-4	TRBD2
TGTGCCAGCAGCTCATTTTGGGGACAGGGCCAGGGGGGCTATGGCTACACCTTC	CASSSFWGQGQGGYGYTF	TRBJ1-2	-	TRBV7-9	TRBD1
TGTGCCAGCAGCAGTGGGACTAGCGGGGGGTCCGGGGAGCTGTTTTTT	CASSSGTSGGSGELFF	TRBJ2-2	-	TRBV7-3	TRBD2
TGCGCCAGCAGCTTGAACCCCGGACAGGGGCAGAATGGCTACACCTTC	CASSLNPGQGQNGYTF	TRBJ1-2	once	TRBV5-1	TRBD1
TGTGCCAGTAACGAGGACACGCTGAATCAGCCCCAGCATTTT	CASNEDTLNQPQHF	TRBJ1-5	-	TRBV19	-
TGCGCCAGCAGCCTCCCGGGTTACAATGAGCAGTTCTTC	CASSLPGYNEQFF	TRBJ2-1	once	TRBV5-1	-
TGCGCCAGCAGCTTGGCACAGGGCCCTGGAAACACCATATATTTT	CASSLAQGPGNTIYF	TRBJ1-3	-	TRBV5-1	-
TGTGCCTGGAGTGTAGGGGACAGGGGGGCGGCGGATACGCAGTATTTT	CAWSVGDRGAADTQYF	TRBJ2-3	-	TRBV30	TRBD1
TGCGCCAGCAGCGAAACAGGGGCGAGTGAAGCTTTCTTT	CASSETGASEAFF	TRBJ1-1	-	TRBV4-1	TRBD1
TGTGCCAGCAGCCAAGTGGGACTAGCGGGGAATGAGCAGTTCTTC	CASSQVGLAGNEQFF	TRBJ2-1	-	TRBV4-2	TRBD2
TGCGCCAGCAGCTTTAGCCAGGGGAATCTCTACGAGCAGTACTTC	CASSFSQGNLYEQYF	TRBJ2-7	-	TRBV5-1	-
TGTGCCAGCAGTTTGAGGGTAGGGACTGAAGCTTTCTTT	CASSLRVGTEAFF	TRBJ1-1	-	TRBV6-6	-
TGTGCCAGTAGTATTCCTAGGGAGCCGAACACTGAAGCTTTCTTT	CASSIPREPNTEAFF	TRBJ1-1	-	TRBV19	-
TGTGCCTGGAGTAGCGGGGGGGCTCACGAGCAGTACTTC	CAWSSGGAHEQYF	TRBJ2-7	-	TRBV30	TRBD2
TGTGCCAGCAGTTACTCCCCTGGACATAACGAGCAGTACTTC	CASSYSPGHNEQYF	TRBJ2-7	-	TRBV6-5	-
TGCGCCAGCAGCCAAGACCCCTCACTGTTATACGAAGCTTTCTTT	CASSQDPSLLYEAFF	TRBJ1-1	-	TRBV4-1	-
TGTGCCATCAGTGAGTCCCAGACTTCCTCCGGGGAGCTGTTTTTT	CAISESQTSSGELFF	TRBJ2-2	-	TRBV10-3	-
TGTGCCAGCAGTTTAGTCTATGGCTACACCTTC	CASSLVYGYTF	TRBJ1-2	-	TRBV6-6	-
TGTGCCAGCAGTTCCGGGACAGCGGTATATCAGCCCCAGCATTTT	CASSSGTAVYQPQHF	TRBJ1-5	-	TRBV6-1	TRBD1
TGTGCCTGGAGTGTATTAGTCCGGGAGCTGTTTTTT	CAWSVLVRELFF	TRBJ2-2	-	TRBV30	-
TGTGCCAGCAGTGCTGACAGCGGGTATGGCTACACCTTC	CASSADSGYGYTF	TRBJ1-2	-	TRBV6-5	-
TGTGCCAGCAGCCCGGGGGGAACCTATGGCTACACCTTC	CASSPGGTYGYTF	TRBJ1-2	-	TRBV9	-
TGTGCCAGCATCTCCGGAGAGACCCAGTACTTC	CASISGETQYF	TRBJ2-5	-	TRBV27	-
TGTGCCAGCAGTCTAGACCCCCGGGTTCAAAGCTCTAACTATGGCTACACCTTC	CASSLDPRVQSSNYGYTF	TRBJ1-2	-	TRBV28	-
TGTGCCAGCTCACGGGACAGGGGAACAGATACGCAGTATTTT	CASSRDRGTDTQYF	TRBJ2-3	-	TRBV18	TRBD1
TGTGCCAGTAGTATGAGCGGGTCAAGCGAGCAGTACTTC	CASSMSGSSEQYF	TRBJ2-7	-	TRBV19	-
TGTGCCAGCAGCTTAGACTTACCCGAGCAGTACTTC	CASSLDLPEQYF	TRBJ2-7	-	TRBV7-9	-
TGCGCCAGCACCGAGCAGGGTAATGTTAACGAGCAGTACTTC	CASTEQGNVNEQYF	TRBJ2-7	-	TRBV5-1	-
TGTGCCAGCAGCGTAGTAGAGGCAGGGGAAGAGCAGTTCTTC	CASSVVEAGEEQFF	TRBJ2-1	-	TRBV9	-
TGTGCCAGCAGTTCCGGGGGCTCTGGAAACACCATATATTTT	CASSSGGSGNTIYF	TRBJ1-3	-	TRBV27	-
TGTGCCAGCAGTTTTCTTCCAGGGGGGACCCTCGGTGGCTACACCTTC	CASSFLPGGTLGGYTF	TRBJ1-2	-	TRBV28	TRBD1
TGTGCCAGCAGTCAAGCAAGAGGGGGCCACAATGAGCAGTTCTTC	CASSQARGGHNEQFF	TRBJ2-1	-	TRBV27	TRBD1
TGTGCCAGCAGCTCCCAGCGGGTTGGAGAGCAGTTCTTC	CASSSQRVGEQFF	TRBJ2-1	-	TRBV7-9	-
TGTGCCAGCATCTCACCGCGGGGGCGAAAGGACAATGAGCAGTTCTTC	CASISPRGRKDNEQFF	TRBJ2-1	once	TRBV7-9	-
TGTGCCAGCAGCATGGGACAGGGAACCAGGGAGCAGTACTTC	CASSMGQGTREQYF	TRBJ2-7	-	TRBV7-9	TRBD1
TGTGCCAGCAGCCTACAGGGTGCGGCCTACGAGCAGTACTTC	CASSLQGAAYEQYF	TRBJ2-7	-	TRBV7-6	-
TGTGCCAGCAGCCCATCCCGCGACTATGAAGCTTTCTTT	CASSPSRDYEAFF	TRBJ1-1	-	TRBV7-8	-
TGCGCCAGCAGCTTGTTCGGGACAGTCAATTCACCCCTCCACTTT	CASSLFGTVNSPLHF	TRBJ1-6	-	TRBV5-1	TRBD1
TGTGCCAGCAGTTCGCGGGGGGACAACGAAAAACTGTTTTTT	CASSSRGDNEKLFF	TRBJ1-4	-	TRBV27	-